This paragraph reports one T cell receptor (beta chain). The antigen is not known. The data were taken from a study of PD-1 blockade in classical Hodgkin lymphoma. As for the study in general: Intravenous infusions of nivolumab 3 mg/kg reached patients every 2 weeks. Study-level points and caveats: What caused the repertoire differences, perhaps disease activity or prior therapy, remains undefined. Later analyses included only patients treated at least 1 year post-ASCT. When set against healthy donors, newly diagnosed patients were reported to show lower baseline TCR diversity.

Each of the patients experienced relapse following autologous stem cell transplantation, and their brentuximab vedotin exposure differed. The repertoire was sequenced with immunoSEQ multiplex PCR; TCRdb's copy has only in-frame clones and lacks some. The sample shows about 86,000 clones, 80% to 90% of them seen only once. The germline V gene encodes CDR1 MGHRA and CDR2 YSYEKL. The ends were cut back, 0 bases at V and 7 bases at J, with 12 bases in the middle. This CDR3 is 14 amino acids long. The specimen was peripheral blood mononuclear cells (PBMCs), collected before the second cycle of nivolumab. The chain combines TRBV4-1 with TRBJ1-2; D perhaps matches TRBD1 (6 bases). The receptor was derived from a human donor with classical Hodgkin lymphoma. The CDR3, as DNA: TGCGCCAGCAGCCAAGATGGGATAGGGGGTGGCTACACCTTC. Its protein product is CASSQDGIGGGYTF.